This T cell receptor beta chain came from a study of OX40 agonist ivuxolimab in advanced cancers. Turning to the study itself: An agonistic human IgG2 monoclonal antibody against OX40 (CD134) was given. Patients treated during dose escalation were battling hepatocellular carcinoma, melanoma, renal cell or head and neck cancer. Therapy given before enrollment (anti-PD-1, anti-PD-L1 or anti-CTLA-4) was allowed, and roughly 41% had some.

In the case of this clone: The antigen is unknown.

Using immunoSEQ multiplex PCR, the repertoire was profiled, and TCRdb retains in-frame clones only, with some absent. The sample comprises approximately 87,000 clones, over 75% of which are singletons, and roughly 4.5% rests with the top ten. Findings and limits, study-wide: There were, on average, more expanded clones in CD8+ T cells than in CD4+.

This CDR3 is built from 14 residues. The germline CDR1 and CDR2 sequences are KGHSH and LQKENI. Trimming cost V 1 base and J 3 bases, with 9 bases left between them. The sequencing used CD4+ or CD8+ T cells sorted from blood, collected in a trial of the OX40 agonist ivuxolimab. This sequence was found in an adult with an advanced solid tumor such as melanoma, head and neck, liver or kidney cancer. This sequence joins TRBV18 and TRBJ1-1; D gene ambiguous. CDR3 bases: TGTGCCAGCTCACCACTTGAAGGCGACACTGAAGCTTTCTTT. This translates into CASSPLEGDTEAFF.